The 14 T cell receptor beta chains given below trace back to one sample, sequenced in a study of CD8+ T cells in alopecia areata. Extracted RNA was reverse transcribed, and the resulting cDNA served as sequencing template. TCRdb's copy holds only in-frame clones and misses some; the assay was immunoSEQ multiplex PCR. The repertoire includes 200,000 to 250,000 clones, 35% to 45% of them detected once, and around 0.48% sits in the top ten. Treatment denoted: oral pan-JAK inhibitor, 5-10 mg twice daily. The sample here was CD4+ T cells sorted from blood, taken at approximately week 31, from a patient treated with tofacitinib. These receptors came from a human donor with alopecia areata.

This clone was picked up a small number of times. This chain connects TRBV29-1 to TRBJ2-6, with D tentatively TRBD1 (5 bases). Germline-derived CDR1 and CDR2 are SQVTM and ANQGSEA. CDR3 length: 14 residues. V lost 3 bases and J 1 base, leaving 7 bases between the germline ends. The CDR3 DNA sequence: TGCAGCGTTGAGGGGCGGTCTGGGGCCAACGTCCTGACTTTC. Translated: CSVEGRSGANVLTF.

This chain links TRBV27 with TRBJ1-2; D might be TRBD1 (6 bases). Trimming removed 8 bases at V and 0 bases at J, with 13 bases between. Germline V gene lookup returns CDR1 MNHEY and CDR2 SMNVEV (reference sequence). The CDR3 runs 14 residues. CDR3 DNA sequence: TGTGCCAGCCACGGGGGGCAGACTAACTATGGCTACACCTTC. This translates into CASHGGQTNYGYTF.

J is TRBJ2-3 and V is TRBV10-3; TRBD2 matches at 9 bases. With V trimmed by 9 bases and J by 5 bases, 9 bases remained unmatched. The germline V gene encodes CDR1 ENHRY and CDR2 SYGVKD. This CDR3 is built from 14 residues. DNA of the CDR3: TGTGCCATGGCGGCTAGCGGGATAATAGATACGCAGTATTTT. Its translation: CAMAASGIIDTQYF.

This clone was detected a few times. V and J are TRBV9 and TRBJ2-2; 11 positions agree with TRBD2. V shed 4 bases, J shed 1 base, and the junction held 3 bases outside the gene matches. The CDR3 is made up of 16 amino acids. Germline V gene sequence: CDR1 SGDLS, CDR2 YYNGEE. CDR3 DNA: TGTGCCAGCAGCTATACTAGCGGGGGGAACACCGGGGAGCTGTTTTTT. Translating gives CASSYTSGGNTGELFF.

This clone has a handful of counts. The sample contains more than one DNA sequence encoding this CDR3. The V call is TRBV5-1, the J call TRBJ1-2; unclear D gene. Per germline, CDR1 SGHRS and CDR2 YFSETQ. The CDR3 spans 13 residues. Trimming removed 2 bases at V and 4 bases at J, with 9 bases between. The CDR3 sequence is CASSLWPGYGYTF. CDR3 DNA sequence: TGCGCCAGCAGCTTATGGCCCGGCTATGGCTACACCTTC.

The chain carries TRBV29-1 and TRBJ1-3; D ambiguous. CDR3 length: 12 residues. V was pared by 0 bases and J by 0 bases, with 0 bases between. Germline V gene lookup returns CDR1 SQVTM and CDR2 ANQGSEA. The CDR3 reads CSVEDSGNTIYF. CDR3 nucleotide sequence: TGCAGCGTTGAAGACTCTGGAAACACCATATATTTT.

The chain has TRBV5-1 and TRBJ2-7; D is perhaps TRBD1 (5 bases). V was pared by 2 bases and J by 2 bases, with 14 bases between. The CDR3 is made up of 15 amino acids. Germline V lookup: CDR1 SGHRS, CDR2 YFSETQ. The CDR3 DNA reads TGCGCCAGCAGCTTTTCCTCAGGGAAAGCCTACGAGCAGTACTTC. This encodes CASSFSSGKAYEQYF.

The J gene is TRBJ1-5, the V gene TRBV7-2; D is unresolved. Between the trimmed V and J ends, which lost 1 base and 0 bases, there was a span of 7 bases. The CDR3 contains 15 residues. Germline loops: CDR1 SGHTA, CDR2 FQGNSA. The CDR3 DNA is TGTGCCAGCAGCTTAGGCGGCTCTAGCAATCAGCCCCAGCATTTT. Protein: CASSLGGSSNQPQHF.

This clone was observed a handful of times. The CDR3, as DNA: TGTGCCAGCAGGCCGGGACAAGGAAACACCATATATTTT. Encoded protein: CASRPGQGNTIYF. The chain has TRBV25-1 and TRBJ1-3; weak D call: TRBD1 (6 bases). The CDR3 consists of 13 residues. Deletions cut 6 bases from V and 4 bases from J, with 10 bases between. In germline, CDR1 is MGHDK, CDR2 SYGVNS.

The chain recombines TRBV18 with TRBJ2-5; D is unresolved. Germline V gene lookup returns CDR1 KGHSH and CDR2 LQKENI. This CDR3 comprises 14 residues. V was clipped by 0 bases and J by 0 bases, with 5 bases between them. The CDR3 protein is CASSPPNHQETQYF. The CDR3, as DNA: TGTGCCAGCTCACCACCGAACCACCAAGAGACCCAGTACTTC.

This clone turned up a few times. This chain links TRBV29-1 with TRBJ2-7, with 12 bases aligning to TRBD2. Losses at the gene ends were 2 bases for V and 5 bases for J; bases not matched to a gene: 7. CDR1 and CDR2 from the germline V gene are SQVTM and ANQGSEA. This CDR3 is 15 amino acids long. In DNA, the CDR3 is TGCAGCGTTGAAAGGAGACTAGCGGGAGACCACGAGCAGTACTTC. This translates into CSVERRLAGDHEQYF.

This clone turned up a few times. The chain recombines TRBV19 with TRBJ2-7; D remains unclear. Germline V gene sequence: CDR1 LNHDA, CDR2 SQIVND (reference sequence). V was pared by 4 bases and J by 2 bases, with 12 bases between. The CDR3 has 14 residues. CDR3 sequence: CASSNVRGPYEQYF. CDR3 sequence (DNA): TGTGCCAGTAGTAATGTCAGAGGACCCTACGAGCAGTACTTC.

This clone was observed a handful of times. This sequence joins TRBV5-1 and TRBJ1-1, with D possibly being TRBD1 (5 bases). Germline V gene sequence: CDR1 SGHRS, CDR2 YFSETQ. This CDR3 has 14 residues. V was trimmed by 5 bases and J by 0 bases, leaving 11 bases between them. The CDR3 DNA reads TGCGCCAGCAGTCCGGGGGGACTGAACACTGAAGCTTTCTTT. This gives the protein CASSPGGLNTEAFF.

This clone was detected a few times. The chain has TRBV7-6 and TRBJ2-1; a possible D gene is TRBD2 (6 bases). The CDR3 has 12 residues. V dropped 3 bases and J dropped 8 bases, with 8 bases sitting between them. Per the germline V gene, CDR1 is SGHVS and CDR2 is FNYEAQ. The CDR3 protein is CASSFGGYEQFF. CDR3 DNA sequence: TGTGCCAGCAGCTTCGGAGGGTATGAGCAGTTCTTC.